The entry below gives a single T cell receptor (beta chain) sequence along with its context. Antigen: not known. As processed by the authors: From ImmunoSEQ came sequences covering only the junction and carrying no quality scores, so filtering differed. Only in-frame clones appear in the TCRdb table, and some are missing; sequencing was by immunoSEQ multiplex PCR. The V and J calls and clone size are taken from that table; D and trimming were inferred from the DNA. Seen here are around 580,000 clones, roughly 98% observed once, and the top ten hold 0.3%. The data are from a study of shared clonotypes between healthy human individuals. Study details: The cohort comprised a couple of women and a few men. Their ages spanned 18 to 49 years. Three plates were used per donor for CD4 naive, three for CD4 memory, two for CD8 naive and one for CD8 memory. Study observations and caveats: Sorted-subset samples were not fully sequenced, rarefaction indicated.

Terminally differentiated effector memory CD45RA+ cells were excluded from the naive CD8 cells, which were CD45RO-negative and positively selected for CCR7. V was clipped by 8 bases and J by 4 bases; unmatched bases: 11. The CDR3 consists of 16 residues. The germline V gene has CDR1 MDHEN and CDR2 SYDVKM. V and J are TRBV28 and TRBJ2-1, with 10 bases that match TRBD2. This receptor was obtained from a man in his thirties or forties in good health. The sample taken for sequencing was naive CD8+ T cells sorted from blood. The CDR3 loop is CASGPLAGGLYNEQFF. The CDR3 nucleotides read TGTGCCAGCGGACCCTTAGCGGGAGGACTGTACAATGAGCAGTTCTTC.